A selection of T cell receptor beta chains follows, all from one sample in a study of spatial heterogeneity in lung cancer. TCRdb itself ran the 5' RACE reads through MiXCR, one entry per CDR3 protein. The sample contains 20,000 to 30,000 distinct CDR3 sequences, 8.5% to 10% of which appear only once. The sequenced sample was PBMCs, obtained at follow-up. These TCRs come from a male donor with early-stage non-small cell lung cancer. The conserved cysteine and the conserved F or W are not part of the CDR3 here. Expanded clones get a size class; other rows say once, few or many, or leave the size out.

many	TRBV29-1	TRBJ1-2	SVELGTGYYGYT
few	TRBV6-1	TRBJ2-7	ASSEGDDYEQY
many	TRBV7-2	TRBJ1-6	ASSSSPNSPLH
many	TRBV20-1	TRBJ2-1	SARDIIGQYYEQF
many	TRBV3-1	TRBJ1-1	ASSQEVSFDEAF
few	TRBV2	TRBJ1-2	ASSAGGGYGYT
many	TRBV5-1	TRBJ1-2	ASSTGSNYGYT
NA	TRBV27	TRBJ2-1	ASSLNYYNEQF
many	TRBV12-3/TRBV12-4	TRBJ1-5	ASGTTGGGQPQH
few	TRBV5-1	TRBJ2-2	ASTWGLRPGELF
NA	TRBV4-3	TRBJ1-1	ASSQDPGGVTEAF
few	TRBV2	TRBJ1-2	ASSPAPRIGYT
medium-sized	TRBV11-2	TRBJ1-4	ASRITRSRTLNEKLF
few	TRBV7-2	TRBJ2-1	ASSLQGETYNEQF
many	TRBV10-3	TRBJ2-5	AISEDEETQY
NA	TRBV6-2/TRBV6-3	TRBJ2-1	ASSSRLGTSGGGEQF
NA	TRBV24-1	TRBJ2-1	ATSDAGSVGYNEQF
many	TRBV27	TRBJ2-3	ASSRGGQDTQY
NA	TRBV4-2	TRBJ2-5	ASSQRNTGETQY
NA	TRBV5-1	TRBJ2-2	ASSYRQANTGELF
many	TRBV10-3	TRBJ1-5	AISTGTDSNQPQH
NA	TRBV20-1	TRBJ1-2	SARDFAGGYGYT
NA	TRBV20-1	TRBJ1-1	SAYSAPNTEAF
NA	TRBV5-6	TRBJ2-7	ASSATGNSYEQY
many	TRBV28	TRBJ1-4	ASNPRGAGAPKLF
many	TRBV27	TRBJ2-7	ASSLEGSYQY
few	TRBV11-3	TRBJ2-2	ASSSSLGATGELF
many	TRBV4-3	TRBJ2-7	ASSQSWVRPYEQY
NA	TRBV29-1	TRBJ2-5	SVIQGEKTQY
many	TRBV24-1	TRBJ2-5	ATTGPSGEETQY
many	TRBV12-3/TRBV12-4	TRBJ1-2	ASSPTVSGYT
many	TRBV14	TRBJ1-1	ASSHRADGWYTEAF
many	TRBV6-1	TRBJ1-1	ASTLSAGTEAF
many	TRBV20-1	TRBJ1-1	SAVRQLNTEAF
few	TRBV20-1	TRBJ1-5	SASGGLLGPQH
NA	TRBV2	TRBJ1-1	ASSKSYTEAF
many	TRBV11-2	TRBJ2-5	ASSGTGTQETQY
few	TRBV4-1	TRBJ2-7	ASSFLSGLLYEQY
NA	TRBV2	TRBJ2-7	ASIMGQGLSYEQY
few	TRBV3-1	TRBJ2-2	ASSQGRGIGTGELF
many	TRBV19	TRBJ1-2	ASSMGTVFYGYT
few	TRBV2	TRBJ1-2	ASRQQGDYGYT
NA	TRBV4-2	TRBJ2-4	ASSQESLGQGAKNIQY
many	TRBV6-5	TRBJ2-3	ASTNTRDTQY
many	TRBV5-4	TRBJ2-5	ASSTTGGAALQETQY
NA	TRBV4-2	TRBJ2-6	ASSQDQSSGTNVLT
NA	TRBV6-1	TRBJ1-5	ASSDQPDSNQPQH
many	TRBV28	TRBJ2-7	ASSFGGAEQY
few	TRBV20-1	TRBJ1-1	SATLAGNTEAF
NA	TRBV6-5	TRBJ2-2	ASSYFTGGGFTGELF
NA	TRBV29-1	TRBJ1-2	SVVNLGLDYGYT